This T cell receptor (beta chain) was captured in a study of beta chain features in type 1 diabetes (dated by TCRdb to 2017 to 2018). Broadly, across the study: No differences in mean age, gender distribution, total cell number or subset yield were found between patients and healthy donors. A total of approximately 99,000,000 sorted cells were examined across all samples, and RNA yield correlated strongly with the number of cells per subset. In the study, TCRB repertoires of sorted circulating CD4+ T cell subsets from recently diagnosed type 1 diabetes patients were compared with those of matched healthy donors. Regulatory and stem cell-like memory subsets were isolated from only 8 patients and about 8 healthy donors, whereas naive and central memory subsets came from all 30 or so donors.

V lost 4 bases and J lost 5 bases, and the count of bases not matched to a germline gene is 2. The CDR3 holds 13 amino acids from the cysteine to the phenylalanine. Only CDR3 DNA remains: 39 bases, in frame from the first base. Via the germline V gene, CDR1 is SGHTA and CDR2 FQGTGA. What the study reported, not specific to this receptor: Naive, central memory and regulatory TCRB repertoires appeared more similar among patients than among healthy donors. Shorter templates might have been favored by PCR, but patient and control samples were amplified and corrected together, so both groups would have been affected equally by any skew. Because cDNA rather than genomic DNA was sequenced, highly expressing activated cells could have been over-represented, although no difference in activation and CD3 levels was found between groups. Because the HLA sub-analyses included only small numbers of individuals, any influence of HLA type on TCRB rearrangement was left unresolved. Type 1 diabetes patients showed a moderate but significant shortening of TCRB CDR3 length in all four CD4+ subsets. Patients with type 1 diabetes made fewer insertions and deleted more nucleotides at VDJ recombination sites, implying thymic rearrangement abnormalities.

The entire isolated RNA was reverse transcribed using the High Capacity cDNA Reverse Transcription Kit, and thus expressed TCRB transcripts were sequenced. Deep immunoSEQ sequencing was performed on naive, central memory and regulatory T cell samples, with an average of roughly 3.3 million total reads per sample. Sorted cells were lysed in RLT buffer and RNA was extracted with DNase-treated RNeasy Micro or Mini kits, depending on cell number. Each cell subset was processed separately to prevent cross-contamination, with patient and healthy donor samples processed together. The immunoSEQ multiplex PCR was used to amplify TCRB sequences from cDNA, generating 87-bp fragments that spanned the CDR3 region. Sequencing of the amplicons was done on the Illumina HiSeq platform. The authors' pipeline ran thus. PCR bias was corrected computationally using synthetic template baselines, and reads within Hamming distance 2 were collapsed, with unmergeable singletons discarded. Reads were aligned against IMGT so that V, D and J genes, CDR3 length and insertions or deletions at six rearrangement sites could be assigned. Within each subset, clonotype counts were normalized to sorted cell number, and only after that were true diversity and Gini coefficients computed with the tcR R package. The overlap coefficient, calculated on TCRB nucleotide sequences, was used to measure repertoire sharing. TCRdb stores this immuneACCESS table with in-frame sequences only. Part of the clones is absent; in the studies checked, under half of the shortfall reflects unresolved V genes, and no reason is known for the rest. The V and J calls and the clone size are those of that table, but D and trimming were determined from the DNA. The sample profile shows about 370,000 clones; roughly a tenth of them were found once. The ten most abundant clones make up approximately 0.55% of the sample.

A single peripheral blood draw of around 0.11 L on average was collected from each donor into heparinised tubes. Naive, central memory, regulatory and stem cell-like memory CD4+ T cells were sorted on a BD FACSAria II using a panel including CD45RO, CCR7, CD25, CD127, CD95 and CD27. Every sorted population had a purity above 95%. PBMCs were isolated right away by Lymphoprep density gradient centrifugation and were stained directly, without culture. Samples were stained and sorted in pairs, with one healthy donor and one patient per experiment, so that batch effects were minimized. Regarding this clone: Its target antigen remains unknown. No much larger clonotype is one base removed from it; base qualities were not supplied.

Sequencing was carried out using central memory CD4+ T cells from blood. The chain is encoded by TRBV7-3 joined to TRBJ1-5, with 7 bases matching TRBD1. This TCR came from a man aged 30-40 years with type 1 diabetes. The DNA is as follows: TGTGCCAGCAGCTCAGACAGGGATCAGCCCCAGCATTTT. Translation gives CASSSDRDQPQHF.